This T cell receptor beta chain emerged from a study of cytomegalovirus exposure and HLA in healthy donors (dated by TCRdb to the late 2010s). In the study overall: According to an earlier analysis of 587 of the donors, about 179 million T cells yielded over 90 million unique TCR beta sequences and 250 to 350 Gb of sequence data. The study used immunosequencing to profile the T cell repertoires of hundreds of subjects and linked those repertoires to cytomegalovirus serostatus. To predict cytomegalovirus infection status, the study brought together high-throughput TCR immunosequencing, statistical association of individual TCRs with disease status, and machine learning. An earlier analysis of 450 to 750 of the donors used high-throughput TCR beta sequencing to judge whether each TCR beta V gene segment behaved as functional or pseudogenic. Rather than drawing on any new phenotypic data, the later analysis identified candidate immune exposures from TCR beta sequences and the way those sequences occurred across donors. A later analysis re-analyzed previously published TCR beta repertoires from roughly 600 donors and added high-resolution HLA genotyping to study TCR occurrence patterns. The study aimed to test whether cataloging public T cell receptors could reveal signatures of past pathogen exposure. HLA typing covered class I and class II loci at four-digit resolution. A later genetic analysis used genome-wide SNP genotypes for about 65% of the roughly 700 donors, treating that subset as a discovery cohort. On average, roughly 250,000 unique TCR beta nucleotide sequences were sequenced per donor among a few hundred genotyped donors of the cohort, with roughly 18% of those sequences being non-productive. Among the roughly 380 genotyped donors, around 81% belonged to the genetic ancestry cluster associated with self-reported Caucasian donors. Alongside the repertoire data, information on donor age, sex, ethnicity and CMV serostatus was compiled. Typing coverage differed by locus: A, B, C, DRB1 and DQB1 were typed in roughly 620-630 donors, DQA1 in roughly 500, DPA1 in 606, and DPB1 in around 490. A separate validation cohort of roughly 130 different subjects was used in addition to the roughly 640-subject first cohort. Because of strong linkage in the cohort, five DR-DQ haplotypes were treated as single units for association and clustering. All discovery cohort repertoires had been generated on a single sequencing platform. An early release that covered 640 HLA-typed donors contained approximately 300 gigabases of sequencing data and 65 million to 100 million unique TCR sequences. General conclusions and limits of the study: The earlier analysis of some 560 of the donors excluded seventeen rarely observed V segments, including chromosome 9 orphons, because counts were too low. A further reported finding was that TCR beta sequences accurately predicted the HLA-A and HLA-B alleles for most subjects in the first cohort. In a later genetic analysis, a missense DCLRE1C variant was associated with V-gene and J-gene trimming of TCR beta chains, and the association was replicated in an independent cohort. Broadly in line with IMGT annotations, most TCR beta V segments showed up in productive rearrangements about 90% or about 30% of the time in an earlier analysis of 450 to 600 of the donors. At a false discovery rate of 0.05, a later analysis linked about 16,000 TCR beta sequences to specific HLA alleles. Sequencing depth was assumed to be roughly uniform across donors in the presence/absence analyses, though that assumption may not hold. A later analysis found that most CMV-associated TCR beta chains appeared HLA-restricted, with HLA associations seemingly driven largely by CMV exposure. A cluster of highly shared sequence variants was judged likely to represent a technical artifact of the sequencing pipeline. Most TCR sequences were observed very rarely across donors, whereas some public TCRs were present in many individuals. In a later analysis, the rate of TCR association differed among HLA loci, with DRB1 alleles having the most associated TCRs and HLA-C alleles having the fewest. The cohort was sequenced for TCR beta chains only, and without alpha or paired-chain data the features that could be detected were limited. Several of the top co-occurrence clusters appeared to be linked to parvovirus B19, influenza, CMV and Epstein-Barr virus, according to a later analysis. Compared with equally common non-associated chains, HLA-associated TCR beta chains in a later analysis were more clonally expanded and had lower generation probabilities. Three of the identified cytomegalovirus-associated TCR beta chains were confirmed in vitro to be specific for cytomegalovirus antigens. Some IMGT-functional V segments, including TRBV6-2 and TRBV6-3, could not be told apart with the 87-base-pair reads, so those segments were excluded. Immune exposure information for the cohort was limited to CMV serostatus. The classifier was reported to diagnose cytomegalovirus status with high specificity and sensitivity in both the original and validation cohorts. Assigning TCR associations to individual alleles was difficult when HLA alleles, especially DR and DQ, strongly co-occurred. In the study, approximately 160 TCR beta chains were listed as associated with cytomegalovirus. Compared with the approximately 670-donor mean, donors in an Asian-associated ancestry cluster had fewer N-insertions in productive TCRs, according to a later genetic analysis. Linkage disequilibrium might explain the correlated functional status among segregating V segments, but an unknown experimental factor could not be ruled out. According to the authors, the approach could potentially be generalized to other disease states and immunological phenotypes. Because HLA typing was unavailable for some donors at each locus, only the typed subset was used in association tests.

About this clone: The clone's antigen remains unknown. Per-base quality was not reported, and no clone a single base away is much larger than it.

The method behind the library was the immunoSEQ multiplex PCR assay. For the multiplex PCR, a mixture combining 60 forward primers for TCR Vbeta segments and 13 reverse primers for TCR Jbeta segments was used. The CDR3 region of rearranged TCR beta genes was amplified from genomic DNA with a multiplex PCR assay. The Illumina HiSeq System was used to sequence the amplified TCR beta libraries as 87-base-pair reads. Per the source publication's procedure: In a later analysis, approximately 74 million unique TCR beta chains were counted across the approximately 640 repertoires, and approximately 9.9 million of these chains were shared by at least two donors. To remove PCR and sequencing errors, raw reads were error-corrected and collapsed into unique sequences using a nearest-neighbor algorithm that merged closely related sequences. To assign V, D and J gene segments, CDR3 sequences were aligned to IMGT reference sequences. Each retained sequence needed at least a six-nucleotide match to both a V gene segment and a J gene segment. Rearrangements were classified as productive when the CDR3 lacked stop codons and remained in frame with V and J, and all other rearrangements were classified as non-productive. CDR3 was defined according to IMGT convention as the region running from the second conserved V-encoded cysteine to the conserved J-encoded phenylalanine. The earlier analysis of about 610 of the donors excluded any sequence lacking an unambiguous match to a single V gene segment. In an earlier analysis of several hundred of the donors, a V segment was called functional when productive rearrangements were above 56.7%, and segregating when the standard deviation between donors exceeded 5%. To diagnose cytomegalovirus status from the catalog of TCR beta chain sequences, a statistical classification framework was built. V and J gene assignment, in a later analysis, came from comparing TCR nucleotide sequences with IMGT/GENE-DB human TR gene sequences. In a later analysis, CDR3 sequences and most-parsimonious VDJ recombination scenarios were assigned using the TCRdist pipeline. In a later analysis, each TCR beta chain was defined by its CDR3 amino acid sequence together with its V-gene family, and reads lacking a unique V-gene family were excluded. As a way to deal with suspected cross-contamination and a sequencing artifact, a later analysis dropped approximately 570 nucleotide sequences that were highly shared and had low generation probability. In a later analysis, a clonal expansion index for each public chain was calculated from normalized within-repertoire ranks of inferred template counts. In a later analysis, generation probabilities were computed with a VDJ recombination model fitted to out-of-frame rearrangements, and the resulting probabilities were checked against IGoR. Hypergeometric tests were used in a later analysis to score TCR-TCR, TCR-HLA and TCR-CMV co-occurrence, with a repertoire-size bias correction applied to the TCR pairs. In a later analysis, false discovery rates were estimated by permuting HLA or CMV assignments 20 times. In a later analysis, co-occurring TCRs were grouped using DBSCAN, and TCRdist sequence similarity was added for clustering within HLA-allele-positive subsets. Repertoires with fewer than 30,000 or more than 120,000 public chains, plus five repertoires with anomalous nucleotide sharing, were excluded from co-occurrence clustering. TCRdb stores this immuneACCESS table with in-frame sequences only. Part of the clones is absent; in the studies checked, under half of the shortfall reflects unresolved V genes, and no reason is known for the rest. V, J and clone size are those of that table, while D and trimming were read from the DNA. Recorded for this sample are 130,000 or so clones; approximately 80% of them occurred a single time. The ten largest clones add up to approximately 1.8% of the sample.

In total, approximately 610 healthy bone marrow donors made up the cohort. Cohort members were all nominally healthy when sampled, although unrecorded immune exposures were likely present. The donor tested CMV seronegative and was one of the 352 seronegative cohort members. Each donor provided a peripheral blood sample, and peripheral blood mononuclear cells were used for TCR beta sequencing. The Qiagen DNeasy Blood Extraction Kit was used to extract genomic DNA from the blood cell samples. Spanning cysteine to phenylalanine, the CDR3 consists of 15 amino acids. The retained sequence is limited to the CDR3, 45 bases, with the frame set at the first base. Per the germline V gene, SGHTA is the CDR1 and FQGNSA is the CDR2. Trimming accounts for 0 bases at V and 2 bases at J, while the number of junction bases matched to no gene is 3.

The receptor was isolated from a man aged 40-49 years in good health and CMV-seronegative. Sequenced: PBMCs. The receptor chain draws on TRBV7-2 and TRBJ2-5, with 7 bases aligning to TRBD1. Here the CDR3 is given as CASSLAGTEQETQYF. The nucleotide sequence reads TGTGCCAGCAGCTTAGCCGGGACAGAGCAAGAGACCCAGTACTTC.